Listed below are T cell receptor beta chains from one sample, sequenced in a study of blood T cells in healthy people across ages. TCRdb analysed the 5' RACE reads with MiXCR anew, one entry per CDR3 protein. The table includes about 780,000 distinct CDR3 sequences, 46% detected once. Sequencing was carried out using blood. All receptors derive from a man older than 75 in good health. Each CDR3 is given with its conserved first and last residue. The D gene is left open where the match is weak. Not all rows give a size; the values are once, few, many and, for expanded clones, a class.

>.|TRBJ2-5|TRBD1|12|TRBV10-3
TGTGCCATCAGGGGACAGGAAGAGACCCAGTACTTC
CAIRGQEETQYF
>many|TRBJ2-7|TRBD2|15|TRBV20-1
TGCAGTGCTCAAAGACTAGCGGGGAACTCCTACGAGCAGTACTTC
CSAQRLAGNSYEQYF
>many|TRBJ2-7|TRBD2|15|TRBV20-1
TGCAGTGCTAGAGATCGCGGACTAGCAGCCTACGAGCAGTACTTC
CSARDRGLAAYEQYF
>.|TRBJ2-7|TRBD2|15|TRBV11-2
TGTGCCAGCAGCCGGGGGGGGTCTTTTCTCTACGAGCAGTACTTC
CASSRGGSFLYEQYF
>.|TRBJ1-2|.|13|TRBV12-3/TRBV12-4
TGTGCCAGTTCAGGGAGTCGGGGCTATGGCTACACCTTC
CASSGSRGYGYTF
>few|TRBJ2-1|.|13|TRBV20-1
TGCAGTGCTACAGGGGACGATTACAATGAGCAGTTCTTC
CSATGDDYNEQFF
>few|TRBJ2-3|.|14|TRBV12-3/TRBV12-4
TGTGCCAGCAGTTTGAAACGGTACACAGATACGCAGTATTTT
CASSLKRYTDTQYF
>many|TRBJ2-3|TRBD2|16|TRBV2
TGTGCCAGCAGTGATGGAGCGGGAGTTTCTGGAGATACGCAGTATTTT
CASSDGAGVSGDTQYF
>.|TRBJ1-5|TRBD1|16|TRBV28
TGTGCCAGCAGTTTATACGGAGACAGGGTGAGGCAGCCCCAGCATTTT
CASSLYGDRVRQPQHF
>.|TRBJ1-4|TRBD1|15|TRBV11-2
TGTGCCAGCAGCCAGGGGGCCCTTACTAATGAAAAACTGTTTTTT
CASSQGALTNEKLFF
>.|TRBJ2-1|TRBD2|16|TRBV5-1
TGCGCCAGCAGCTTGAACTTAGCGGGAGGTTACAATGAGCAGTTCTTC
CASSLNLAGGYNEQFF
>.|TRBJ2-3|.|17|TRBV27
TGTGCCAGCAGTTTAGAATATAAGTCCGGTTTTGCGGATACGCAGTATTTT
CASSLEYKSGFADTQYF
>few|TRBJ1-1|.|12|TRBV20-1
TGCAGTGCTAGTGATGGGGACACTGAAGCTTTCTTT
CSASDGDTEAFF
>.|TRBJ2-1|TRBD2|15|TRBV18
TGTGCCAGCTCACCACGACTAGCGGGAGGAGATGAGCAGTTCTTC
CASSPRLAGGDEQFF
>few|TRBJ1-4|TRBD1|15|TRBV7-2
TGTGCCAGCAGCTTAAGACAGGGGTCGGGCGAAAAACTGTTTTTT
CASSLRQGSGEKLFF
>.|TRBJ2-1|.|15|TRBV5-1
TGCGCCAGCAATCGAATGGGTGACGCAAGGGATGAGCAGTTCTTC
CASNRMGDARDEQFF
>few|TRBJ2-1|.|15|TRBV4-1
TGCGCCAGCAGCCAAGGGGCTCCTGCCCCGGTCGAGCAGTTCTTC
CASSQGAPAPVEQFF
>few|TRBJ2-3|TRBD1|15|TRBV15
TGTGCCACCTCCAGGGGGTACCCTAGCACAGATACGCAGTATTTT
CATSRGYPSTDTQYF
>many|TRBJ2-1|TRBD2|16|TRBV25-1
TGTGCCAGCAGTGAGCACACTAGCGGAGTCTACAATGAGCAGTTCTTC
CASSEHTSGVYNEQFF
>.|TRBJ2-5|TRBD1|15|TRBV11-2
TGTGCCAGCAGCTTACTCAGGGCACAGGGGGAGACCCAGTACTTC
CASSLLRAQGETQYF
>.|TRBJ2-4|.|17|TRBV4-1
TGCGCCAGCAGCCCCACCCCGGACAGCCTACCCAAAAACATTCAGTACTTC
CASSPTPDSLPKNIQYF
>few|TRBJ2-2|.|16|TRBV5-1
TGCGCCAGCAGCGGGCTGGGGGAACCCAACACCGGGGAGCTGTTTTTT
CASSGLGEPNTGELFF
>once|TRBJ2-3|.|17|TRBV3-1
TGTGCCAGCAGCCTAAGACTGGGTCCGGCTAGCACAGATACGCAGTATTTT
CASSLRLGPASTDTQYF
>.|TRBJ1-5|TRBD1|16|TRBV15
TGTGCCACCAGCAGACCCCACAGGGGGGGCAATCAGCCCCAGCATTTT
CATSRPHRGGNQPQHF
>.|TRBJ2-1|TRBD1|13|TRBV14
TGTGCCAGCAGTCAGGACAGGCACAATGAGCAGTTCTTC
CASSQDRHNEQFF
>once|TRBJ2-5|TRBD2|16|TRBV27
TGTGCCAGCAGTGCGGGACTAGCGGGAGGGTACAATGAGCAGTACTTC
CASSAGLAGGYNEQYF
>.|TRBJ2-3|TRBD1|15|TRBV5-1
TGCGCCAGCAGCTCCCATGGACAGGGAGCAGATACGCAGTATTTT
CASSSHGQGADTQYF
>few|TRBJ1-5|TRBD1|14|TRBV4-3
TGCGCCAGCAGCTGGGACAGAAACAATCAGCCCCAGCATTTT
CASSWDRNNQPQHF
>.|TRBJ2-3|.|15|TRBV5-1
TGCGCCAGCAGCTTTAGGCGGGAATTCGCAGATACGCAGTATTTT
CASSFRREFADTQYF
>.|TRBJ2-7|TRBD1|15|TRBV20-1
TGCAGTGCTAGAGATCATGACAGGGGGAGGAATGAGCAGTACTTC
CSARDHDRGRNEQYF
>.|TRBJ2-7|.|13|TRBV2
TGTGCCAGCCTCGGGACTCTAATGGACGAGCAGTACTTC
CASLGTLMDEQYF
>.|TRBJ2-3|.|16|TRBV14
TGTGCCAGCAGCCAAGACGGGACGCCCACCACAGATACGCAGTATTTT
CASSQDGTPTTDTQYF
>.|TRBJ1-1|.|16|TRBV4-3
TGCGCCAGCGGCCAAGATCCGGCAGGGACGAACACTGAAGCTTTCTTT
CASGQDPAGTNTEAFF
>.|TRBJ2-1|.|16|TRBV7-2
TGTGCCTGCAGCTCCACCGCCCAAACTTCCGGACGGGAGCAGTTCTTC
CACSSTAQTSGREQFF
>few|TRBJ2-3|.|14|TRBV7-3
TGTGCCAGCAGCGCAGGGTCGGTTCACGATACGCAGTATTTT
CASSAGSVHDTQYF
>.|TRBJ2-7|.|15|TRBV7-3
TGTGCCAGCAGCCCCGGGGCGACTGTGGGTAACGAGCAGTACTTC
CASSPGATVGNEQYF
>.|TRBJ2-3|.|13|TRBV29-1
TGCAGCGTTGGCCGGGGCGCCACAGATACGCAGTATTTT
CSVGRGATDTQYF
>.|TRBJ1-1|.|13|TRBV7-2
TGTGCCAGCAGCTTTACCGAACACACTGAAGCTTTCTTT
CASSFTEHTEAFF
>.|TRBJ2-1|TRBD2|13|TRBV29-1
TGCAGCGTCCGGACTAGCGGAGGCAATGAGCAGTTCTTC
CSVRTSGGNEQFF
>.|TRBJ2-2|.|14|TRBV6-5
TGTGCCAGCAGTTACTCACAGTTCGCCGGGGAGCTGTTTTTT
CASSYSQFAGELFF
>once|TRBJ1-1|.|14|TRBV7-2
TGTGCCAGCAGCTTATTACGAGGGTTGACTGAAGCTTTCTTT
CASSLLRGLTEAFF
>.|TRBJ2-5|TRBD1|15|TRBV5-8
TGTGCCAGCAGCGAGGGACAGGGGATCGGAGAGACCCAGTACTTC
CASSEGQGIGETQYF
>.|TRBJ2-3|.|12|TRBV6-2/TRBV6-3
TGTGCCAGCAGCCCCCGGGGATATACGCAGTATTTT
CASSPRGYTQYF
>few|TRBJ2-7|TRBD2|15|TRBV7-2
TGTGCCAGCAGCTCTGTTAGCGGGAGTTCCTACGAGCAGTACTTC
CASSSVSGSSYEQYF
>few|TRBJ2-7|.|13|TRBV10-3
TGTGCCATCAGGCAGCCTCCGGTCTACGAGCAGTACTTC
CAIRQPPVYEQYF
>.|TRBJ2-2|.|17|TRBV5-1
TGCGCCAGCAGCTTGACCAGGTCGGCCATGAACACCGGGGAGCTGTTTTTT
CASSLTRSAMNTGELFF
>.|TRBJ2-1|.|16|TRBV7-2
TGTGCCAGCAGCTCCCTAAGCCCGGCAGGGGATAATGAGCAGTTCTTC
CASSSLSPAGDNEQFF
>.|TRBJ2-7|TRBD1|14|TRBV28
TGTGCCAGTGGAGCCGGGACAGGGACCACCGAGCAGTACTTC
CASGAGTGTTEQYF
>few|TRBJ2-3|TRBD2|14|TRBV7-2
TGTGCCAGCAGCTTAGTGGCGGGAGGCGATACGCAGTATTTT
CASSLVAGGDTQYF
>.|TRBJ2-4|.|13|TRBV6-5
TGTGCCAGCCGGGGGACTGCCGAAAACATTCAGTACTTC
CASRGTAENIQYF